This T cell receptor (delta chain) was recovered during a study of Vγ9Vδ2 T cells in congenital toxoplasmosis (dated by TCRdb to the early 2020s). Notes on the research overall: Congenital toxoplasmosis was diagnosed using IgG, IgM and IgA serology, Western blot and an in-house interferon-gamma release assay. In this study, researchers looked at the gamma and delta chain CDR3 repertoires of sorted blood gammadelta T cells, comparing infants congenitally infected with T. gondii against uninfected infants. Repertoires were sequenced from infants at 2 months after birth and at 1 year of age. At 2 months, TCR sequencing included five or six infected and around nine uninfected infants, while at 1 year the sequenced group was 3 infected and 4 uninfected infants. Results the study describes overall, beyond this receptor: Two months was the earliest age with enough suitable sample material for TCR repertoire analysis, so newborn repertoires were not sequenced. The repertoire differences between infected and uninfected infants were less clear at 1 year of age than at 2 months. Both infected and uninfected infants showed a high prevalence of a public TRGV9 clonotype. Germline-encoded fetal-type TRDV2 CDR3 sequences seemed more prevalent in infected than uninfected approximately 2-month-old infants, suggesting an in utero expansion footprint. Compared with uninfected infants, infected infants at 2 months appeared to have fewer N additions in their TRGV9 and TRDV2 CDR3s, and this was especially true for TRDV2-TRDJ1 sequences.

cDNA was made by template-switch reverse transcription with TRGC- and TRDC-specific primers in one tube, using SuperScript II. The TRGC primer was designed so that it binds both the TRGC1 and the TRGC2 constant genes. The KAPA Real-Time Library Amplification Kit was used to amplify TRG and TRD, and AMPure XP beads were used for purification between steps. Illumina sequencing adapters were added by index PCR using the Nextera XT Index Kit. Sequencing of TRG and TRD amplicons was performed on an Illumina MiSeq with the V2 300 kit, and 150 bp paired-end reads were generated. On the study's bioinformatics: Before any further analysis, FastQC version 0.11.8 was used to assess read quality. Reads were aligned to GenBank TRG or TRD reference genes, and CDR3 sequences were built with MiXCR version 3.0.3. Default MiXCR settings were used with one exception: TRDD gene segments were assembled from 3 consecutive nucleotides instead of 5. N additions, CDR3 length, J segment length and clonotype sharing between samples were calculated with VDJtools version 1.2.1. CDR3 sequences that were out of frame or contained stop codons were removed from the analysis. Infant repertoires were assessed for overlap with previously published fetal, cord blood and adult blood Vgamma9Vdelta2 repertoires. For TCRdb, the public reads were processed anew by CATT, and duplicate DNA sequences were folded into one row. The V and J calls shown here were made by TCRdb, not taken from the authors' results. This sample has about 1,000 delta-chain clones in its table, and roughly a sixth of those were observed once. Together, the top ten hold approximately 12% of the sample.

The same treatment, consisting of spiramycin and/or pyrimethamine plus sulfadiazine plus folinic acid, was given to mothers of infected and uninfected infants alike. All infants, infected and uninfected, were born by term delivery after more than 37 weeks of gestation. Approximately 0.99 mL of blood was used to isolate PBMCs by Lymphoprep gradient centrifugation, after which the PBMCs were cryopreserved in liquid nitrogen and shipped to Belgium. After thawing, the PBMCs were labeled with Zombie NIR viability dye and stained with antibodies against CD3, TCR gammadelta, Vgamma9 and Vdelta2. Sorting of CD3+ TCRgammadelta+ T cells was performed on a FACSAria III, reaching a mean purity of almost 99%. The RNeasy Micro Kit was used to isolate RNA from about 10,000 sorted gammadelta T cells per sample. Infants were born to mothers enrolled with primary T. gondii infection during pregnancy. Peripheral blood was collected from the infants at an outpatient microbiology and virology center in Pavia, Italy.

This clone is judged medium-sized (0.01 to 0.1%). The clone's antigen remains unknown. No base qualities exist here, and no much larger clone lies one base off it. Here V drops 0 bases and J drops 0 bases, and the junction holds 16 bases not matched to any gene. The CDR3 starts with the cysteine, ends with the phenylalanine, and has 20 residues. The kept DNA is CDR3 alone, 60 bases in frame from the first base. The germline V gene (reference sequence) sets CDR1 to TVYSNPD and CDR2 to GDNSRS. The chain is encoded by TRDV3 joined to TRDJ1, with 13 central nucleotides matching TRDD3. The source is a child under 10 years old born to a mother with Toxoplasma gondii infection during pregnancy, either congenitally infected or uninfected (not recorded which). Sequenced sample: gamma-delta T cells from blood. The bases read TGTGCCTTTAGAGCCTCCTTTTACTGGGGGATACGGGGGTACACCGATAAACTCATCTTT. Its protein reads: CAFRASFYWGIRGYTDKLIF. The full variable domain, completed from the reference TRDV3 and TRDJ1 proteins outside the CDR3, reads CDKVTQSSPDQTVASGSEVVLLCTYDTVYSNPDLFWYRIRPDYSFQFVFYGDNSRSEGADFTQGRFSVKHILTQKAFHLVISPVRTEDSATYYCAFRASFYWGIRGYTDKLIFGKGTRVTVEP.